Listed here are 16 T cell receptor beta chains from one sample, sequenced in a study (dated by TCRdb to between 2014 and 2017). Receptor libraries were prepared by 5' RACE. For sequencing, an Illumina MiSeq was employed. Starting from the raw public reads, TCRdb applied fastp trimming at Q25, assembled clones with MiXCR and retained in-frame beta chains. Rows are unified per CDR3 protein, each entry keeping the most common DNA and genes. The sample table records roughly 42,000 distinct CDR3 sequences; less than 25% of these occur just once. Around 4% of the sample belongs to the ten largest clones. Cells that were CD4+CD25+CD127-/low were isolated as Tregs. Material for sequencing was Tregs sorted from blood. The receptors originated from a female donor with breast cancer.

The rearrangement joins TRBV12-3 or TRBV12-4 to TRBJ2-1; unclear D gene. The CDR3 runs 13 residues. Deletions cut 6 bases from V and 7 bases from J, with 13 bases between. The CDR3 region is CASRDGRSNEQFF. CDR3 in DNA: TGTGCCAGCAGGGACGGCAGAAGTAATGAGCAGTTCTTC.

This clonotype is judged medium-sized. V and J are TRBV6-5 and TRBJ1-2; no firm D call. Germline V gene data show CDR1 as MNHEY and CDR2 as SVGAGI. This CDR3 comprises 14 residues. V dropped 0 bases and J dropped 3 bases, with 8 bases sitting between them. The DNA for the CDR3 is TGTGCCAGCAGTTACTCGGTTGTAGACTATGGCTACACCTTC. It is translated as CASSYSVVDYGYTF.

This clonotype was found a few times. CDR3 sequence: CASSQRGEETQYF. CDR3 coding DNA: TGTGCCAGCAGCCAAAGGGGGGAAGAGACCCAGTACTTC. The chain employs TRBV3-1 and TRBJ2-5, with D perhaps TRBD1 or TRBD2 (6 bases each). Germline V gives CDR1 LGHDT, CDR2 YNNKEL (reference sequence). V lost 2 bases and J 3 bases, leaving 7 bases between the germline ends. The CDR3 extends over 13 amino acids.

Many counts were recorded for this clonotype. The CDR3 protein is CASSQETGGSNEQFF. In DNA form, the CDR3 reads TGTGCCAGCAGCCAAGAAACGGGGGGGTCGAATGAGCAGTTCTTC. The chain has TRBV4-2 and TRBJ2-1, with TRBD2 matching over 8 bases. Germline assignment: CDR1 LGHNA and CDR2 YNFKEQ. CDR3 length: 15 residues. The V segment lost 0 bases and the J segment 7 bases; nucleotides outside the gene matches: 5.

The genes are TRBV20-1 and TRBJ2-1, with D maybe TRBD1 (6 bases). V was shortened by 0 bases and J by 12 bases, with 18 bases between the two germline ends. Germline lookup yields CDR1 DFQATT and CDR2 SNEGSKA (reference sequence). The CDR3 has 14 amino acids. The CDR3 region is CSARDISGSRGQFF. As DNA, the CDR3 is TGCAGTGCTAGAGATATTTCGGGTTCCAGGGGGCAGTTCTTC.

The rearrangement links TRBV7-8 to TRBJ1-1, with D uncertain. V was pared by 1 base and J by 1 base, with 7 bases between. The V gene's germline CDR1 is SGHVS and CDR2 FQNEAQ. The length of the CDR3 is 14 residues. The chain's CDR3 is CASSLVTANTEAFF. The CDR3 DNA sequence: TGTGCCAGCAGCTTAGTAACGGCGAACACTGAAGCTTTCTTT.

This chain links TRBV4-1 with TRBJ2-1, with TRBD2 identical over 9 bases. Germline CDR1 is MGHRA and CDR2 is YSYEKL. The ends lost 2 bases at V and 1 base at J; junction bases unmatched: 21. The CDR3 is 22 amino acids. The DNA of the CDR3 is TGCGCCAGCAGCCAATACGGGACCCTAGCGGGATCGGCTGTGGAGTCCTACAATGAGCAGTTCTTC. Protein: CASSQYGTLAGSAVESYNEQFF.

A word on this clonotype: The junction differs from germline at one of its ends, possibly a read error. This chain uses TRBV20-1 with TRBJ2-2; 14 positions agree with TRBD2. The germline V gene encodes CDR1 DFQATT and CDR2 SNEGSKA (reference sequence). The CDR3 runs to 18 residues. The CDR3 nucleotides read TGCAGTGCTACCTTTTTGACTAGCGGGAGGGCGAACACCGGGGAGCTGATTTTT. Residues: CSATFLTSGRANTGELIF.

The chain joins TRBV6-1 to TRBJ2-7; D call uncertain. This CDR3 has 11 residues. V lost 1 base, J lost 7 bases, and 5 bases lay in between. The V gene's germline CDR1 is MNHNS and CDR2 SASEGT. CDR3 loop: CASSEGVEQYF. For the CDR3, the DNA is TGTGCCAGCAGTGAAGGAGTTGAGCAGTACTTC.

The chain links TRBV20-1 to TRBJ2-5, with 9 bases identical to TRBD1. CDR3 length: 15 amino acids. J gave up 5 bases and V 2 bases, and 9 bases lay outside the gene matches. Germline lookup yields CDR1 DFQATT and CDR2 SNEGSKA (reference sequence). The CDR3 nucleotides are TGCAGTGCTAGACCATGGACAGGGGTGGGGGAGACCCAGTACTTC. Encoded protein: CSARPWTGVGETQYF.

This rearrangement joins TRBV7-6 to TRBJ2-1; TRBD2 matches at 7 bases. Trimming removed 5 bases from V and 8 bases from J; junction bases left unmatched: 12. This CDR3 is 15 amino acids long. Per the germline V gene, CDR1 is SGHVS and CDR2 is FNYEAQ. DNA for the CDR3: TGTGCCAGCAGCCAACTAGCGTCAAGGTGGGATGAGCAGTTCTTC. It is translated as CASSQLASRWDEQFF.

This clonotype appeared a single time. A much larger clonotype is one base distant, so this may be a read error. This chain joins TRBV12-3 or TRBV12-4 and TRBJ2-7; 9 positions match TRBD1. The CDR3 has 17 residues. V gave up 5 bases and J gave up 2 bases; unmatched junction bases: 13. CDR3 in DNA: TGTGCCAGCAGTGCCAATTATTGGGACAGGGACGCCTACGAGCAGTACTTC. This gives the protein CASSANYWDRDAYEQYF.

This clonotype was picked up many times. The genes are TRBV12-3 or TRBV12-4 and TRBJ1-6, with TRBD1 identical over 10 bases. With 5 bases clipped from V and 10 bases from J, the junction kept 8 bases outside the gene matches. CDR3 length: 15 amino acids. The CDR3 DNA is TGTGCCAGCAGTGCAAGGACAGGGGGTCAGTCACCCCTCCACTTT. It specifies CASSARTGGQSPLHF.

The J gene is TRBJ1-1, the V gene TRBV5-1; no clear D. Germline V gene lookup returns CDR1 SGHRS and CDR2 YFSETQ. The CDR3 loop spans 13 amino acids. The V end was cut by 1 base, the J end by 10 bases, with 14 bases between. The DNA for the CDR3 is TGCGCCAGCAGCTTGCATGAAGGGAGCGGAGCTTTCTTT. It yields the protein CASSLHEGSGAFF.

In its sample, this clonotype was seen a few times. This chain uses TRBV20-1 with TRBJ2-1, with 8 bases fitting TRBD2. The CDR3 runs 15 residues. Germline trimming cut 5 bases from V and 9 bases from J; bases unmatched to any gene: 15. The germline CDR1 and CDR2 sequences are DFQATT and SNEGSKA (reference sequence). CDR3 region: CSARGGGTRLTEQFF. The DNA of the CDR3 is TGCAGTGCTCGAGGGGGGGGGACTAGGCTCACTGAGCAGTTCTTC.

Judged by abundance, this clonotype is medium-sized (0.01 to 0.1%). CDR3 in DNA: TGTGCCAGCAGCGTTGGGACAGGACTTCAGTACTTC. Its protein is CASSVGTGLQYF. The chain combines TRBV9 with TRBJ2-4; 8 bases fit TRBD1. V was pared by 2 bases and J by 11 bases, with 3 bases of the junction left unmatched. Germline assignment: CDR1 SGDLS and CDR2 YYNGEE. The CDR3 contains 12 residues.